A selection of T cell receptor beta chains follows, all from one sample in a study of T-cell memory formation after mild COVID-19. MiXCR was run by TCRdb on the 5' RACE reads, yielding one entry per CDR3 protein. Of hundreds of thousands of distinct CDR3 sequences in the sample, about a sixth were seen once. The sequenced material came from PBMCs or a T cell subset sorted from them (not recorded which). The receptors shown here come from an adult woman who had mild COVID-19 (a few samples of this study predate the infection). Cell type and time point are not known. Both conserved end residues are part of each CDR3. D genes are given only for firm matches. Clone size is shown for a subset of rows, as once, few, many or a class of expanded clone.

TRBV7-9	-	TRBJ2-7	TRBD1	TGTGCCAGCAGCACAACCGGGACAGGGAGGAACGAGCAGTACTTC	CASSTTGTGRNEQYF
TRBV2	few	TRBJ2-2	TRBD1	TGTGCCAGCAAGGCGGGGACAGGGGTCAACGGGGAGCTGTTTTTT	CASKAGTGVNGELFF
TRBV6-5	few	TRBJ1-1	TRBD1	TGTGCCAGCAGTTATGGGGGACAGCTAAACACTGAAGCTTTCTTT	CASSYGGQLNTEAFF
TRBV6-2/TRBV6-3	-	TRBJ2-7	TRBD1	TGTGCCAGCAGCCTTCTTACCCCGACAGGGCCTCCCTACGAGCAGTACTTC	CASSLLTPTGPPYEQYF
TRBV6-6	-	TRBJ2-1	-	TGTGCCAGCAGTTCGCTTCGGACAACCGAGAGGAATGAGCAGTTCTTC	CASSSLRTTERNEQFF
TRBV7-6	many	TRBJ2-7	TRBD1	TGTGCCAGCGGGGGACAGGCCAACGAGCAGTACTTC	CASGGQANEQYF
TRBV6-5	few	TRBJ2-7	-	TGTGCCAGCAGTTGGATCAGGGGCGGCTCCTACGAGCAGTACTTC	CASSWIRGGSYEQYF
TRBV5-1	few	TRBJ1-2	-	TGCGCCAGCAGCTTTGAGGGACGGATCTATGGCTACACCTTC	CASSFEGRIYGYTF
TRBV12-3/TRBV12-4	few	TRBJ1-6	-	TGTGCCAGCAACCCTCAGGTTAATTCACCCCTCCACTTT	CASNPQVNSPLHF
TRBV6-5	few	TRBJ2-1	TRBD2	TGTGCCAGCAGCCGAAATGTACTAGCGCGCTACAATGAGCAGTTCTTC	CASSRNVLARYNEQFF
TRBV20-1	few	TRBJ1-1	-	TGCAGTGCTAGAGAGGAGAATGAAGCTTTCTTT	CSAREENEAFF
TRBV27	-	TRBJ1-4	-	TGTGCCAGCAGTCCCCGGCTTTCTAGCGCACTGTTTTTT	CASSPRLSSALFF
TRBV5-1	many	TRBJ2-1	TRBD2	TGCGCCAGCAGCTTAGCGGGAGGGCACTACAATGAGCAGTTCTTC	CASSLAGGHYNEQFF
TRBV7-9	few	TRBJ2-5	-	TGTGCCGAAAGGGAACAAGAGACCCAGTACTTC	CAEREQETQYF
TRBV28	-	TRBJ2-7	-	TGTGCCAGCACAGGCTGGTACGAGCAGTACTTC	CASTGWYEQYF
TRBV20-1	-	TRBJ2-7	-	TGCAGTGCTAGGAGACTAGACTTCGAGGTCGAGCAGTACTTC	CSARRLDFEVEQYF
TRBV2	-	TRBJ2-2	TRBD2	TGTGCCAGCAGCGACGCTAGCGGGAGGGTCACCGGGGAGCTGTTTTTT	CASSDASGRVTGELFF
TRBV5-1	-	TRBJ2-7	-	TGCGCCAGCAGCTTGAGCCAGGTGGGAGAGCAGTACTTC	CASSLSQVGEQYF
TRBV7-2	few	TRBJ2-1	-	TGTGCCAGCAGCTTTATTATTCCTTTTGAGCAGTTCTTC	CASSFIIPFEQFF
TRBV29-1	few	TRBJ2-7	TRBD2	TGCAGCGTTGAATCGGCGATAGCGGGAGTAATGAACGAGCAGTACTTC	CSVESAIAGVMNEQYF
TRBV7-9	-	TRBJ2-5	TRBD1	TGTGCCAGCAGCCGGACCGTTACAAGGGGGCAAGGGCCCTTAAGAGCCCAGTACTTC	CASSRTVTRGQGPLRAQYF
TRBV5-5	few	TRBJ2-5	TRBD1	TGTGCCAGCAGCTTGACAGGGGTGTCCCAGTACTTC	CASSLTGVSQYF
TRBV29-1	-	TRBJ2-1	TRBD2	TGCAGCGTTGCGGGGACTAGCGGTAACAATGAGCAGTTCTTC	CSVAGTSGNNEQFF
TRBV20-1	-	TRBJ2-1	TRBD2	TGCAGTGCTAAGACTAGCGGGGGTTTGGGTGAGCAGTTCTTC	CSAKTSGGLGEQFF
TRBV19	-	TRBJ1-5	-	TGTGCCAGTAGATATTGGAGGTCGAATCAGCCCCAGCATTTT	CASRYWRSNQPQHF
TRBV10-3	-	TRBJ2-3	-	TGTGCCATCAGTGAGGGACCCACAGATACGCAGTATTTT	CAISEGPTDTQYF
TRBV6-6	once	TRBJ1-1	-	TGTGCCAGCAGTTTCACGACTTTCGGCTACGAAGCTTTCTTT	CASSFTTFGYEAFF
TRBV12-3/TRBV12-4	-	TRBJ1-2	TRBD1	TGTGCCAGCGGAAATTTCCGGGACAGGCAACTATATGGCTACACCTTC	CASGNFRDRQLYGYTF
TRBV9	many	TRBJ2-2	-	TGTGCCAGCAGCGTAGTAGAAGGGAACACCGGGGAGCTGTTTTTT	CASSVVEGNTGELFF
TRBV7-8	-	TRBJ2-3	TRBD2	TGTGCCAGCAGCTTAGTCGCGCGGAGAGGCAGGGGACTAGCGGGGGCGCAGTATTTT	CASSLVARRGRGLAGAQYF
TRBV12-3/TRBV12-4	few	TRBJ2-3	-	TGTGCCAGCAGTTCCCAGGCCGGGCCCAACCTGGATACGCAGTATTTT	CASSSQAGPNLDTQYF
TRBV4-3	many	TRBJ2-5	-	TGCGCCAGCAGCCAAGAGGGCAGGCTACGGGCCCAGTACTTC	CASSQEGRLRAQYF
TRBV4-2	few	TRBJ1-5	-	TGTGCCAGCAGCCAAGAGGGGGGGGTAGGGAATCAGCCCCAGCATTTT	CASSQEGGVGNQPQHF
TRBV20-1	-	TRBJ1-1	-	TGCAGTGCTTCTCGCCATACGGAAAACACTGAAGCTTTCTTT	CSASRHTENTEAFF
TRBV7-3	few	TRBJ2-1	TRBD2	TGTGCCAGCAGCCGGGGAGCGGGGGTACCTTACAATGAGCAGTTCTTC	CASSRGAGVPYNEQFF
TRBV7-9	-	TRBJ1-2	-	TGTGCCAGCAGCTTGCCCTCTAACTATGGCTACACCTTC	CASSLPSNYGYTF
TRBV20-1	-	TRBJ2-7	-	TGCAGTGCTAGAGGCATGGCGGGCACCGGGGAGGTCGAGCAGTACTTC	CSARGMAGTGEVEQYF
TRBV6-2/TRBV6-3	-	TRBJ2-1	-	TGTGCCAGCAGGATTGTGGGTCCTCTTGGAACACAGACCTACAATGAGCAGTTCTTC	CASRIVGPLGTQTYNEQFF
TRBV20-1	many	TRBJ2-7	-	TGCAGTGCTAGAGAGGTAGCGGATCAATACGAGCAGTACTTC	CSAREVADQYEQYF
TRBV12-3/TRBV12-4	few	TRBJ1-4	-	TGTGCCAGCACCCTAGGATGGTATGAAAAACTGTTTTTT	CASTLGWYEKLFF
TRBV12-3/TRBV12-4	-	TRBJ1-1	-	TGTGCCAGCAGCCCTGGGTGGATGAACACTGAAGCTTTCTTT	CASSPGWMNTEAFF
TRBV7-9	few	TRBJ2-5	TRBD1	TGTGCCAGCAGCTCGGGACAGTCGGAGACCCAGTACTTC	CASSSGQSETQYF
TRBV30	-	TRBJ2-5	-	TGTGCCTGGACTGGAGGGGTATCAGAGACCCAGTACTTC	CAWTGGVSETQYF
TRBV6-5	few	TRBJ2-2	TRBD1	TGTGCCAGCAGTTACGCGCTGACAGGGGCCACCGGGGAGCTGTTTTTT	CASSYALTGATGELFF
TRBV9	-	TRBJ1-2	TRBD1	TGTGCCAGCAGCGCGACAGGGTTCGCACACTATGGCTACACCTTC	CASSATGFAHYGYTF
TRBV20-1	few	TRBJ1-4	-	TGCAGTGCTAGAGATGCCGGGTCGGGTAGTGAAAAACTGTTTTTT	CSARDAGSGSEKLFF
TRBV6-6	few	TRBJ1-5	-	TGTGCCAGCAAGACAGGCAATCAGCCCCAGCATTTT	CASKTGNQPQHF
TRBV5-6	few	TRBJ2-5	TRBD1	TGTGCCAGCAGCCGAGACAGGGGTCTGCAAGAGACCCAGTACTTC	CASSRDRGLQETQYF
TRBV7-8	-	TRBJ1-1	-	TGTGCCAGCAGCACTAGAGGGGGGGGAACTGAAGCTTTCTTT	CASSTRGGGTEAFF
TRBV30	-	TRBJ2-5	-	TGTGCCTGGACTGATCTCGAGACCCAGTACTTC	CAWTDLETQYF
TRBV7-9	few	TRBJ1-2	-	TGTGCCAGCAGCTTGGGCTCGGACATCCTCTATGGCTACACCTTC	CASSLGSDILYGYTF
TRBV24-1	few	TRBJ2-4	-	TGTGCCACCAGTGATCCCCAAGGCGCACGGGGTGGGTTCGACATTCAGTACTTC	CATSDPQGARGGFDIQYF